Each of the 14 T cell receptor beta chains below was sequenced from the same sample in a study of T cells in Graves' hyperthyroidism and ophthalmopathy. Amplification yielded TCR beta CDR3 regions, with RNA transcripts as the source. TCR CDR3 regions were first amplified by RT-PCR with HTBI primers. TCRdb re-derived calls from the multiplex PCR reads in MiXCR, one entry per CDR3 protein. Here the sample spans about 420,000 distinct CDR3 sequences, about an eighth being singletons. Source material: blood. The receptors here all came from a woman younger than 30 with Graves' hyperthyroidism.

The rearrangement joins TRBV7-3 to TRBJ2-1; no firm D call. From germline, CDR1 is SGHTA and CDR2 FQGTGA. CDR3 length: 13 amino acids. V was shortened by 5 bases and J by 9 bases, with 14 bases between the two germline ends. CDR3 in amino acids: CASSPNWGGEQFF. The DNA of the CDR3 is TGTGCCAGCAGCCCAAACTGGGGTGGTGAGCAGTTCTTC.

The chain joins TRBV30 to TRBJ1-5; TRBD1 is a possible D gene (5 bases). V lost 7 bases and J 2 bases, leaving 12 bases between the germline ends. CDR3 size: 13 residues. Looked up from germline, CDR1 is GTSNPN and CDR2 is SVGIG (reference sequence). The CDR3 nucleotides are TGTGCCTTCTCGGCGGGGGGCAATCAGCCCCAGCATTTT. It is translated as CAFSAGGNQPQHF.

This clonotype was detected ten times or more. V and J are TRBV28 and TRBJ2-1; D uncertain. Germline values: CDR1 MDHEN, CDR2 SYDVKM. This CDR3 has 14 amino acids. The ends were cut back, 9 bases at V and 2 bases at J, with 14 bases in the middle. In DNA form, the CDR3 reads TGTGCCAGTGCCTTCATGGGTACCTACAATGAGCAGTTCTTC. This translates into CASAFMGTYNEQFF.

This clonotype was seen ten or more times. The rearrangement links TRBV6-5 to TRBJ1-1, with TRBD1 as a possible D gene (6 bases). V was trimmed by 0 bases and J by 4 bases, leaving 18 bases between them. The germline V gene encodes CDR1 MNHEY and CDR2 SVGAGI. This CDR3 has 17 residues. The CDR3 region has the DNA TGTGCCAGCAGTTACTCGGCCGCATGGGGGGGCGGCACTGAAGCTTTCTTT. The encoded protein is CASSYSAAWGGGTEAFF.

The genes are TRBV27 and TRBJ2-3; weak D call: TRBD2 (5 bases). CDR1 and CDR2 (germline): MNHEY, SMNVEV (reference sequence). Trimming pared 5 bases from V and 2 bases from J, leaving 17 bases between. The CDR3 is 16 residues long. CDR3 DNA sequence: TGTGCCAGCAGTCGCCTGGGCCTACGGGACACAGATACGCAGTATTTT. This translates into CASSRLGLRDTDTQYF.

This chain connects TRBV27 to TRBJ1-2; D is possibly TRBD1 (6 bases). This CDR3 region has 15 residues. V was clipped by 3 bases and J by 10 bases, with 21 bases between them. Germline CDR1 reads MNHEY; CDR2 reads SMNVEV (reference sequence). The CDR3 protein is CASSFVGPEGGVYTF. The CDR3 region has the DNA TGTGCCAGCAGTTTTGTGGGGCCGGAGGGGGGCGTCTACACCTTC.

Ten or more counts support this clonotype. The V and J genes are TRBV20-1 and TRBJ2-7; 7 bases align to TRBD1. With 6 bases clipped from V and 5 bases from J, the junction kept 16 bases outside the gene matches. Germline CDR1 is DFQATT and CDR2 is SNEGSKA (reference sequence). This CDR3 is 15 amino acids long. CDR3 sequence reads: CSAEPGGQEIDEQYF. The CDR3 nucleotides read TGCAGTGCAGAACCAGGGGGTCAGGAGATCGACGAGCAGTACTTC.

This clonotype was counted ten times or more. Here the CDR3 reads CATSSGSGTDTQYF. In DNA, the CDR3 is TGTGCCACCAGCAGCGGGAGCGGCACAGATACGCAGTATTTT. The chain joins TRBV15 to TRBJ2-3; weak D call: TRBD2 (6 bases). Germline V gene sequence: CDR1 LNHNV, CDR2 YYDKDF (reference sequence). Deletions cut 3 bases from V and 1 base from J, with 8 bases between. This CDR3 is built from 14 residues.

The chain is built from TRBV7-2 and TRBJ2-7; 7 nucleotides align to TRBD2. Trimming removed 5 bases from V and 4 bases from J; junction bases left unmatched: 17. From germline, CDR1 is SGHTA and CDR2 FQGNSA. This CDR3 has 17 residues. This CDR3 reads CASSRFPLWAGEYEQYF. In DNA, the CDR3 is TGTGCCAGCAGCCGTTTCCCCCTGTGGGCGGGAGAGTACGAGCAGTACTTC.

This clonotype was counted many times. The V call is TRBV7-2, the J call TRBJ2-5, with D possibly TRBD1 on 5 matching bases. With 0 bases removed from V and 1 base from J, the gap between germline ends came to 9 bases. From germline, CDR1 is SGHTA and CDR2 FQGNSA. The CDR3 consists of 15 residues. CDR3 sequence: CASSLAKTAQETQYF. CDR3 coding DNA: TGTGCCAGCAGCTTAGCCAAGACAGCCCAAGAGACCCAGTACTTC.

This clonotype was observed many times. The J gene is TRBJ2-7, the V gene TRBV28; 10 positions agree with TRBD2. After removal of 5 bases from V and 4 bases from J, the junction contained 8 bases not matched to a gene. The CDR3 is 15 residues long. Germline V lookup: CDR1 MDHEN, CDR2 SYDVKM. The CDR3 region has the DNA TGTGCCAGCAGTCCCCGAGCGGGAGGGCTGTACGAGCAGTACTTC. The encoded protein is CASSPRAGGLYEQYF.

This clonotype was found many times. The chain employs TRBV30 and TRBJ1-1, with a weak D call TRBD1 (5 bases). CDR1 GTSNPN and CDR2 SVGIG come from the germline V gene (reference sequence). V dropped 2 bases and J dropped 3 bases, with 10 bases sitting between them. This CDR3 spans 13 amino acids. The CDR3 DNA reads TGTGCCTGGAGTAAAGGGGTGGACACTGAAGCTTTCTTT. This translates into CAWSKGVDTEAFF.

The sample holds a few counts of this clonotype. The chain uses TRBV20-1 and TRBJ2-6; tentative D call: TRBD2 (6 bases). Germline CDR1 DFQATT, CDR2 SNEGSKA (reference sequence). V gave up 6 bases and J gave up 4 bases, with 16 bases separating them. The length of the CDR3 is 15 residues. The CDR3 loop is CSAVGWGDGANVLTF. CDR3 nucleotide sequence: TGCAGTGCGGTGGGGTGGGGGGACGGGGCCAACGTCCTGACTTTC.

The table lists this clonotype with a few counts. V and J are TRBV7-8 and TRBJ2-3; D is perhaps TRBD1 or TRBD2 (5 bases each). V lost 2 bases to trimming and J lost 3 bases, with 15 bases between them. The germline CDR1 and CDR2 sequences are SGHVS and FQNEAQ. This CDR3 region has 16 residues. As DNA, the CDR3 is TGTGCCAGCAGCTTACCCGTATCGTGGGGGACAGATACGCAGTATTTT. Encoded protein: CASSLPVSWGTDTQYF.